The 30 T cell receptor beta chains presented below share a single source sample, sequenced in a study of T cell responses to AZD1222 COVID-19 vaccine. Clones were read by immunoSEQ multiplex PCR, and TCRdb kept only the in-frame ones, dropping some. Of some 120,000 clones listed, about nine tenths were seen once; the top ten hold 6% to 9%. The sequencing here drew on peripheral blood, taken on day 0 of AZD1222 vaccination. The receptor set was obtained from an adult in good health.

CDR3 region: CATSDPARETQYF. CDR3 in DNA: TGTGCCACCAGTGACCCGGCCAGGGAGACCCAGTACTTC. J is TRBJ2-5 and V is TRBV24-1; D ambiguous. This CDR3 region has 13 residues. Germline CDR1 and CDR2: KGHDR and SFDVKD. V shed 4 bases and J shed 5 bases, with 10 bases lying between them.

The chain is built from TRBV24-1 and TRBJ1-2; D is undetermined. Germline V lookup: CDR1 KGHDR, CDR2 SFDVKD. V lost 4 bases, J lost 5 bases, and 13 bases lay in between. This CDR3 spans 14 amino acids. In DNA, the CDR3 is TGTGCCACCAGTGACCCTGTCTTCTCTTATGGCTACACCTTC. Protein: CATSDPVFSYGYTF.

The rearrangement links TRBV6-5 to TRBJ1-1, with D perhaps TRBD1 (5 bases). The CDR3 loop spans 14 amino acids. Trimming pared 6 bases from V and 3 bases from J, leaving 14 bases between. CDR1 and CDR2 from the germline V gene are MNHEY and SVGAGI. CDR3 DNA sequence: TGTGCCAGCAGGGCAGGGACGGCTGACACTGAAGCTTTCTTT. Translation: CASRAGTADTEAFF.

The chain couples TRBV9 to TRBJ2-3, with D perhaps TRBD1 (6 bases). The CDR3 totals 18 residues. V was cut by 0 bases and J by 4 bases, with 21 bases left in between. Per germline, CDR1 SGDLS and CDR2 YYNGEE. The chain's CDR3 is CASSVGRLQGGSPDTQYF. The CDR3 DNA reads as TGTGCCAGCAGCGTAGGGAGGCTACAGGGTGGTTCCCCAGATACGCAGTATTTT.

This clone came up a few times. CDR3 sequence reads: CASTYRPAIQETQYF. In DNA, the CDR3 is TGTGCCAGCACCTATCGCCCGGCAATTCAAGAGACCCAGTACTTC. V gene TRBV28 combines with J gene TRBJ2-5; D is uncertain. The germline CDR1 and CDR2 sequences are MDHEN and SYDVKM. V was pared by 7 bases and J by 2 bases, with 17 bases between. The CDR3 totals 15 residues.

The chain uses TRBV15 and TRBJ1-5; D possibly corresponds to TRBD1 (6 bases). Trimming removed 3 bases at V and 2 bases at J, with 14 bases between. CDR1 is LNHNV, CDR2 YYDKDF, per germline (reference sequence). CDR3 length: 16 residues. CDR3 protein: CATSSRGAGRNQPQHF. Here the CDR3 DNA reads TGTGCCACCAGCAGTCGGGGGGCGGGGCGCAATCAGCCCCAGCATTTT.

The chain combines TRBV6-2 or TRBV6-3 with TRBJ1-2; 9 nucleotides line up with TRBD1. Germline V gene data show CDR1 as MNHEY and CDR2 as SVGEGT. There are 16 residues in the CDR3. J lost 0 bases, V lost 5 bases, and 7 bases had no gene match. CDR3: CASSPGQGRANYGYTF. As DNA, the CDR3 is TGTGCCAGCAGTCCCGGACAGGGGCGGGCTAACTATGGCTACACCTTC.

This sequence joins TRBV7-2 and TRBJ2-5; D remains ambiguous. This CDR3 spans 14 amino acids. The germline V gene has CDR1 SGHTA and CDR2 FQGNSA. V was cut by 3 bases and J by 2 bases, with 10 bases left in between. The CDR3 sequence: CASSLNWGQETQYF. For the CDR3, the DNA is TGTGCCAGCAGCTTGAACTGGGGACAAGAGACCCAGTACTTC.

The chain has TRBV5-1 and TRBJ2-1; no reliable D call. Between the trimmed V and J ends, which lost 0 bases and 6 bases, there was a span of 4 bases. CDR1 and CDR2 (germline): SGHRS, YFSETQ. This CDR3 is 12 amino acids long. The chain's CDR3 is CASSLDVNEQFF. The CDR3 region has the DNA TGCGCCAGCAGCTTGGACGTCAATGAGCAGTTCTTC.

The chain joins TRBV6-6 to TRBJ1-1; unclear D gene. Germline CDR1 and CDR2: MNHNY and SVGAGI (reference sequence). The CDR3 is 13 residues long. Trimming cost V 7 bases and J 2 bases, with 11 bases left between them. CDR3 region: CASTDRGNTEAFF. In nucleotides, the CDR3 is TGTGCCAGCACAGATCGGGGAAACACTGAAGCTTTCTTT.

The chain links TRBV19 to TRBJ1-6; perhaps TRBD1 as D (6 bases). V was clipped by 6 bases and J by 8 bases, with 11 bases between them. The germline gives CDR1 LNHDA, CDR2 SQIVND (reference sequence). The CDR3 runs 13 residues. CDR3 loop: CASRGQRDSPLHF. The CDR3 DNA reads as TGTGCCAGTAGAGGACAGAGGGATTCACCCCTCCACTTT.

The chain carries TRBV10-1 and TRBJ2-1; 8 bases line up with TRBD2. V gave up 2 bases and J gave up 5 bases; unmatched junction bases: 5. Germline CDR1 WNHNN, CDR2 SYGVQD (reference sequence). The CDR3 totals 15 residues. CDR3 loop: CASSEEVAGNNEQFF. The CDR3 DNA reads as TGCGCCAGCAGTGAGGAGGTAGCGGGAAACAATGAGCAGTTCTTC.

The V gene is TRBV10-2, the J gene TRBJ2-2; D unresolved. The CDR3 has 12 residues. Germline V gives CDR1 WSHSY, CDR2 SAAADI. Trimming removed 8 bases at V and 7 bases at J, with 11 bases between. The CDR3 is CASCEAVGELFF. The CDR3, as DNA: TGCGCCAGCTGCGAGGCGGTCGGGGAGCTGTTTTTT.

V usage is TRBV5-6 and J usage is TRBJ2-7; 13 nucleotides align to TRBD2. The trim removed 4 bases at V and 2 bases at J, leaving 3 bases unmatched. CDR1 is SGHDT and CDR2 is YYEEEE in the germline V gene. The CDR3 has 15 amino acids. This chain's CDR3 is CASSPGTSGTYEQYF. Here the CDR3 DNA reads TGTGCCAGCAGCCCAGGGACTAGCGGGACCTACGAGCAGTACTTC.

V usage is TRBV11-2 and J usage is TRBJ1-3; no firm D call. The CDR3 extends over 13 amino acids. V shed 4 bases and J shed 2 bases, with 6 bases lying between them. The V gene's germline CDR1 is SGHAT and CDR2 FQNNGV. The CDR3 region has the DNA TGTGCCAGCAGCTCGGCCCCTGGAAACACCATATATTTT. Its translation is CASSSAPGNTIYF.

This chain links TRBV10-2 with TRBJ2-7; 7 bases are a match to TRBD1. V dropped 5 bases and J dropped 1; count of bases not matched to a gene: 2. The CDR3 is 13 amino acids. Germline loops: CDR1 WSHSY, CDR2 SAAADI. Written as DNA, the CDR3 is TGCGCCAGCAGTAAACAGGGGTCCTACGAGCAGTACTTC. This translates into CASSKQGSYEQYF.

CDR3 in amino acids: CATSRGQTDTQYF. The CDR3 DNA is TGTGCCACTTCAAGGGGGCAAACAGATACGCAGTATTTT. J is TRBJ2-3 and V is TRBV6-6; 7 nucleotides line up with TRBD1. The CDR3 length is 13 residues. J was trimmed by 3 bases and V by 10 bases; bases with no gene match: 7. The V gene's germline CDR1 is MNHNY and CDR2 SVGAGI (reference sequence).

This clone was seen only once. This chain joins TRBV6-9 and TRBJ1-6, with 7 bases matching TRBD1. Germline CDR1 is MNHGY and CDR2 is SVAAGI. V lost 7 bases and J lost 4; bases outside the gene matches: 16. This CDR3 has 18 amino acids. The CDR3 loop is CASTPGLRQGLYNSPLHF. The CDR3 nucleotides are TGTGCCAGCACCCCCGGTTTGAGACAGGGCCTGTATAATTCACCCCTCCACTTT.

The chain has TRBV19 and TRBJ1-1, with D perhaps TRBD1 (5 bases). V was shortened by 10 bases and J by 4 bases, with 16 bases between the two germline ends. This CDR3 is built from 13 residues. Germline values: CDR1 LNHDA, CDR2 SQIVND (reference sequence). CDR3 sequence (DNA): TGTGCCACCCAAAAGTCAGGGAGCACTGAAGCTTTCTTT. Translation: CATQKSGSTEAFF.

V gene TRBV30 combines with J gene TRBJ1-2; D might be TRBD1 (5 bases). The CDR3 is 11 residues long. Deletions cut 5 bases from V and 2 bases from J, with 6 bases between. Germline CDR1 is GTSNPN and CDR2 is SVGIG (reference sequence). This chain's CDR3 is CAWDRNYGYTF. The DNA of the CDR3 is TGTGCCTGGGACAGAAACTATGGCTACACCTTC. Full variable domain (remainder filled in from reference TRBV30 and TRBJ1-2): SQTIHQWPATLVQPVGSPLSLECTVEGTSNPNLYWYRQAAGRGLQLLFYSVGIGQISSEVPQNLSASRPQDRQFILSSKKLLLSDSGFYLCAWDRNYGYTFGSGTRLTVV.

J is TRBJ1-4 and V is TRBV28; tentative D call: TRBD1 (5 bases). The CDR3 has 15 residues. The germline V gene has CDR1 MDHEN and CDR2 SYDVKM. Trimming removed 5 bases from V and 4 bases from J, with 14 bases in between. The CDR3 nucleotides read TGTGCCAGCAGTCGCGCAGACAGCGATAATGAAAAACTGTTTTTT. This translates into CASSRADSDNEKLFF. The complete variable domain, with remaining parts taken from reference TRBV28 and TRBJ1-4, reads DVKVTQSSRYLVKRTGEKVFLECVQDMDHENMFWYRQDPGLGLRLIYFSYDVKMKEKGDIPEGYSVSREKKERFSLILESASTNQTSMYLCASSRADSDNEKLFFGSGTQLSVL.

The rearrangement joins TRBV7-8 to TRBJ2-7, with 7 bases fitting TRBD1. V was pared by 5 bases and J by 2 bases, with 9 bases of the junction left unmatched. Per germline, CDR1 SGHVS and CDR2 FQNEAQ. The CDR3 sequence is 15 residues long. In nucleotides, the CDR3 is TGTGCCAGCAGCCCAGACAGGGTGCGTCCCTACGAGCAGTACTTC. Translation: CASSPDRVRPYEQYF.

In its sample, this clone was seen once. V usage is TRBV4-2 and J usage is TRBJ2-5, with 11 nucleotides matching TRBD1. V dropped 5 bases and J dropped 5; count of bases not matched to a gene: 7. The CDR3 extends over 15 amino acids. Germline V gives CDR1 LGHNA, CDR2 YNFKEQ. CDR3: CASSSRTGGAETQYF. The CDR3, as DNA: TGTGCCAGCAGCTCTCGGACAGGGGGCGCCGAGACCCAGTACTTC.

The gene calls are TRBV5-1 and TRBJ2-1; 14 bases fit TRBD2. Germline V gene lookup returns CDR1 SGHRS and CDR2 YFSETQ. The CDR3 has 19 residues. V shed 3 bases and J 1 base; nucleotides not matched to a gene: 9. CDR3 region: CASSWPGTSGRRSYNEQFF. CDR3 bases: TGCGCCAGCAGCTGGCCCGGGACTAGCGGGAGAAGGTCCTACAATGAGCAGTTCTTC. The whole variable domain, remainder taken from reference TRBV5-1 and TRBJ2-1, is KAGVTQTPRYLIKTRGQQVTLSCSPISGHRSVSWYQQTPGQGLQFLFEYFSETQRNKGNFPGRFSGRQFSNSRSEMNVSTLELGDSALYLCASSWPGTSGRRSYNEQFFGPGTRLTVL.

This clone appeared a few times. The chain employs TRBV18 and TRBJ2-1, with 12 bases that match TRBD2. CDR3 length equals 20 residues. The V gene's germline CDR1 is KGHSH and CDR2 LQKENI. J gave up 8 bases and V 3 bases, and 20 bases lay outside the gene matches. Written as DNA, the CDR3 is TGTGCCAGCTCACCCACCCCGGGACAGGGTATCGCTAGCGGGAGGGATGAGCAGTTCTTC. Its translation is CASSPTPGQGIASGRDEQFF.

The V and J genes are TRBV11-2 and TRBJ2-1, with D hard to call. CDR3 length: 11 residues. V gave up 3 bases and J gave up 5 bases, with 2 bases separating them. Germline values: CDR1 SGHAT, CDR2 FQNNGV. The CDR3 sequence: CASSLNNEQFF. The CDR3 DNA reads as TGTGCCAGCAGCTTGAACAATGAGCAGTTCTTC.

The CDR3 region has the DNA TGTGCCAGCAGTCTGCCAAGGGGAGAAGGAGTCACAGATACGCAGTATTTT. Its translation: CASSLPRGEGVTDTQYF. The rearrangement links TRBV6-6 to TRBJ2-3; D is possibly TRBD1 or TRBD2 (5 bases each). This CDR3 has 17 residues. Germline V gene sequence: CDR1 MNHNY, CDR2 SVGAGI (reference sequence). Trimming left V 5 bases short and J 2 bases short, with 20 bases between.

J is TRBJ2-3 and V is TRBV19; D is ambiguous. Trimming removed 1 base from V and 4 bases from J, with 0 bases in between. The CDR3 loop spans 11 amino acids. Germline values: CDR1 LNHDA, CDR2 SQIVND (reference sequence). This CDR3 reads CASSIADTQYF. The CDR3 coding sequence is TGTGCCAGTAGTATAGCAGATACGCAGTATTTT.

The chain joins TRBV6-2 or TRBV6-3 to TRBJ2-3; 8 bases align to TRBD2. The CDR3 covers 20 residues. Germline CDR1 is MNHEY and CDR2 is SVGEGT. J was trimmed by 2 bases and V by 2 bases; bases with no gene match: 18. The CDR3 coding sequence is TGTGCCAGCAGTTACCTAGGCCCTGAGCCCGTAGCGGGATACACAGATACGCAGTATTTT. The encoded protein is CASSYLGPEPVAGYTDTQYF.

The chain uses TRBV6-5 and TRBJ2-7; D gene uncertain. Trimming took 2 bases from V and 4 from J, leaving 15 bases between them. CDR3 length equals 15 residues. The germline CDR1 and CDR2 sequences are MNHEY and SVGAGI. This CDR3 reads CASSYEPSPAYEQYF. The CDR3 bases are TGTGCCAGCAGTTACGAACCGAGTCCAGCGTACGAGCAGTACTTC.